Listed here are 2 T cell receptor beta chains from one sample, sequenced in a study of control samples from healthy donors and cancer patients. Only in-frame clones appear in the TCRdb table, and some are missing; sequencing was by immunoSEQ multiplex PCR. Of about 93,000 clones in the sample, around 90% were seen once. The material sequenced was blood. The receptor source for this set is a woman aged 70-85 years in good health.

This clone occurred a few times. The CDR3 coding sequence is TGCGCCAGCAGCCCACCGGGACAAAACACCGGGGAGCTGTTTTTT. Translation: CASSPPGQNTGELFF. The chain uses TRBV4-1 and TRBJ2-2, with a weak D call TRBD1 (6 bases). The germline V gene encodes CDR1 MGHRA and CDR2 YSYEKL. The CDR3 is 15 amino acids. With 4 bases removed from V and 2 bases from J, the gap between germline ends came to 11 bases.

The chain is built from TRBV7-9 and TRBJ2-7; 9 nucleotides line up with TRBD1. Looked up from germline, CDR1 is SEHNR and CDR2 is FQNEAQ (reference sequence). CDR3 length: 15 residues. Trimming cost V 4 bases and J 2 bases; bases outside gene matches: 6. The CDR3 reads CASSSTQGAAYEQYF. The CDR3 DNA follows: TGTGCCAGCAGCTCCACACAGGGGGCAGCCTACGAGCAGTACTTC.